The sample holds many counts of the clone carrying this TCR beta chain. Its specificity is unknown. This specimen belongs to a study of CD8 T cells in ankylosing spondylitis. For TCR beta, libraries came from quantitative 5'-RACE with molecular barcodes. TCRdb passed the 5' RACE reads through MiXCR, listing each CDR3 protein once. Found here are about 210,000 distinct CDR3 sequences, around 6.6% of them singletons; the top ten hold 14%. General study points: Clones that were linked to disease were CD8+ and were relatively rare in peripheral blood. A motif of eight or nine highly homologous TCR beta variants was seen as apparently characteristic of ankylosing spondylitis blood. Significant enrichment of disease-linked clones was reportedly seen in matched ankylosing spondylitis synovial fluid. Earlier studies detected some motif variants in reactive arthritis synovial fluid and blood.

Trimming took 7 bases from V and 3 from J; bases not matched to a gene: 8. The CDR3 is 13 amino acids. Germline V gives CDR1 SQVTM, CDR2 ANQGSEA. The chain couples TRBV29-1 to TRBJ1-1, with 7 positions matching TRBD1. The specimen sequenced was blood, either unsorted or a sorted T cell fraction (not recorded which). The clonotype comes from a male donor with ankylosing spondylitis. CDR3 residues: CSGSQGSYTEAFF. The CDR3 nucleotides are TGCAGCGGGTCACAGGGGTCCTACACTGAAGCTTTCTTT.